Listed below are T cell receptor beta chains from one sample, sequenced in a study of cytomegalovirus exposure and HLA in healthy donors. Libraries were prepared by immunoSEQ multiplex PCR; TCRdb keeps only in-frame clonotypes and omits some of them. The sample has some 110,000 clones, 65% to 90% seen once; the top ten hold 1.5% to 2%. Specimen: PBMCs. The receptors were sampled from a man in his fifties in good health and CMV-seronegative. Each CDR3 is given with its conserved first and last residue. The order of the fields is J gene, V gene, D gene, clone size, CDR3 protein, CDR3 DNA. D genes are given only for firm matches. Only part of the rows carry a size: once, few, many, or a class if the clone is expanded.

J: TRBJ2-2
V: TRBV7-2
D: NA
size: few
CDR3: CASSLFTNTGELFF
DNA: TGTGCCAGCAGCTTATTTACAAACACCGGGGAGCTGTTTTTT

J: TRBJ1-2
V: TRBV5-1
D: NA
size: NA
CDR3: CASSLGVHNSYSLDGYTF
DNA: TGCGCCAGCAGCTTGGGGGTTCACAATTCTTACAGTTTAGATGGCTACACCTTC

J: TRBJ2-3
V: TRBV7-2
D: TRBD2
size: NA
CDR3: CASSMTGIAGGFDTQYF
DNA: TGTGCCAGCAGCATGACAGGGATAGCGGGGGGTTTTGATACGCAGTATTTT

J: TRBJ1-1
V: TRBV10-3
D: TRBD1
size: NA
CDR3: CAISGQGVSEAFF
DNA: TGTGCCATCAGTGGACAGGGTGTTAGTGAAGCTTTCTTT

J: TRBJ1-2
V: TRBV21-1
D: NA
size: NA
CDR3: CASEGLLYGYTF
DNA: TGTGCCAGCGAGGGACTTTTGTATGGCTACACCTTC

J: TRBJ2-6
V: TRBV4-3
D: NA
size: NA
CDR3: CASSQGTAVNSGANVLTF
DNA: TGCGCCAGCAGCCAAGGGACAGCTGTTAATTCTGGGGCCAACGTCCTGACTTTC

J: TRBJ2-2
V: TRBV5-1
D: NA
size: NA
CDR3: CASGPPGALSAGELFF
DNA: TGCGCCAGCGGGCCCCCAGGGGCGCTCTCCGCCGGGGAGCTGTTTTTT

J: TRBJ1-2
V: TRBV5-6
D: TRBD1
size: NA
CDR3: CASSWILRDRLLQF
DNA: TGTGCCAGCAGCTGGATACTTCGGGACAGGCTATTACAGTTC

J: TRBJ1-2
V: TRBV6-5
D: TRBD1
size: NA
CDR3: CASSSVGTGANYGYTF
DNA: TGTGCCAGCAGTTCGGTTGGGACAGGGGCGAACTATGGCTACACCTTC

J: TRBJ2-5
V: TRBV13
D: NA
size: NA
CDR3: CASSSRGVSETQYF
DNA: TGTGCCAGCAGCTCACGGGGTGTAAGCGAGACCCAGTACTTC

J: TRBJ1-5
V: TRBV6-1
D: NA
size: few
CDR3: CASGGWSNQPQHF
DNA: TGTGCCAGTGGGGGGTGGAGCAATCAGCCCCAGCATTTT

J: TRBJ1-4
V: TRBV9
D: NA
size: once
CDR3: CASSAGMNNEKLFF
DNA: TGTGCCAGCAGCGCAGGGATGAATAATGAAAAACTGTTTTTT

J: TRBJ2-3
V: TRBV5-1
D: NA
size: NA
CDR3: CASLEVGGTSSTDTQYF
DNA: TGCGCCAGCCTAGAAGTCGGGGGGACATCTAGCACAGATACGCAGTATTTT

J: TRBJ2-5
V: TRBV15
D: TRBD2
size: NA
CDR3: CATSSLTSGAKRETQYF
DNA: TGTGCCACCAGCAGCCTGACTAGCGGGGCCAAGCGGGAGACCCAGTACTTC

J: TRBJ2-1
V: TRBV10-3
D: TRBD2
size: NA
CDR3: CAISEGTSGNNEQFF
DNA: TGTGCCATCAGTGAAGGGACTAGCGGAAACAATGAGCAGTTCTTC

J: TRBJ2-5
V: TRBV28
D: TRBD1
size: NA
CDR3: CASTEPTGARQETQYF
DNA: TGTGCCAGCACCGAGCCGACAGGGGCGAGACAAGAGACCCAGTACTTC

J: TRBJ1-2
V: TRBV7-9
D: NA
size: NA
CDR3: CSSQEEHYGYTF
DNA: TGTTCCAGCCAGGAAGAACACTATGGCTACACCTTC

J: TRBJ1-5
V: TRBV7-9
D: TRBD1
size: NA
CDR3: CASSSSDWTGVSNQPQHF
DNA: TGTGCCAGCAGCTCCTCAGATTGGACAGGGGTTAGCAATCAGCCCCAGCATTTT

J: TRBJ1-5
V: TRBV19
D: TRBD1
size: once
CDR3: CASSIRDSRWNQPQHF
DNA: TGTGCCAGTAGTATTCGGGACAGCCGGTGGAATCAGCCCCAGCATTTT

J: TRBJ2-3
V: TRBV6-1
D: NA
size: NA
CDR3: CASSEMPSADTQYF
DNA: TGTGCCAGCAGTGAAATGCCTAGCGCAGATACGCAGTATTTT

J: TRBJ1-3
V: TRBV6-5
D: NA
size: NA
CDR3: CASSYSYGHAGNTIYF
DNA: TGTGCCAGCAGTTACTCATACGGTCATGCCGGAAACACCATATATTTT

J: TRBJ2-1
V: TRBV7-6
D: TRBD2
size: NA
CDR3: CASSLWTSGGRNEQFF
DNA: TGTGCCAGCAGCTTGTGGACTAGCGGGGGGAGGAATGAGCAGTTCTTC

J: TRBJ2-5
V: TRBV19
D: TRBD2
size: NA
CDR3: CASSPGGTIQETQYF
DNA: TGTGCCAGTAGTCCCGGGGGGACTATACAAGAGACCCAGTACTTC

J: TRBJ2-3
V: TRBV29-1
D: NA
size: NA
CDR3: CSVEASGTDTQYF
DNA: TGCAGCGTTGAGGCTAGCGGCACAGATACGCAGTATTTT

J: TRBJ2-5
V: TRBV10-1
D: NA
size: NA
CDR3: CASSSAAGAQETQYF
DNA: TGCGCCAGCAGTTCCGCGGCGGGGGCCCAAGAGACCCAGTACTTC

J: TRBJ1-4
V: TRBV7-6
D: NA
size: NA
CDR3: CASSSGRLYEKLFF
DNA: TGTGCCAGCAGCTCAGGGAGGCTCTATGAAAAACTGTTTTTT

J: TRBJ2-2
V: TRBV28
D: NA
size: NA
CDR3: CASSLVTGELFF
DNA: TGTGCCAGCAGTCTCGTAACCGGGGAGCTGTTTTTT

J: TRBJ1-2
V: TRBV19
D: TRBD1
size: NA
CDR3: CASSMVGTGGTYGYTF
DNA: TGTGCCAGTAGTATGGTCGGGACAGGGGGCACCTATGGCTACACCTTC

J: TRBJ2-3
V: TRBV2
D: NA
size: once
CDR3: CASSGVAGTDTQYF
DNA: TGTGCCAGCAGTGGTGTAGCGGGCACAGATACGCAGTATTTT

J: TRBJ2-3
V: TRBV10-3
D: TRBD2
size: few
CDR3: CAISESEGLAGTTDTQYF
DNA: TGTGCCATCAGTGAGTCCGAAGGACTAGCGGGGACCACAGATACGCAGTATTTT

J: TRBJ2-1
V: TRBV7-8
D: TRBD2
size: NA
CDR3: CASSLYRTSLSNEQFF
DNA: TGTGCCAGCAGCTTATACCGGACTAGCTTGTCCAATGAGCAGTTCTTC

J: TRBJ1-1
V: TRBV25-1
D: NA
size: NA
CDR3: CASSEYPGRGTEAFF
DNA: TGTGCCAGCAGTGAATATCCGGGTCGGGGGACTGAAGCTTTCTTT

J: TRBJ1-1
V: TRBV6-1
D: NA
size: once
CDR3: CASSEQLRSYAEAFF
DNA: TGTGCCAGCAGTGAGCAGCTCCGGAGTTATGCTGAAGCTTTCTTT

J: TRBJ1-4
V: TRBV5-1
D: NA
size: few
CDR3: CASSLNGVATNEKLFF
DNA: TGCGCCAGCAGCTTGAACGGAGTTGCAACTAATGAAAAACTGTTTTTT

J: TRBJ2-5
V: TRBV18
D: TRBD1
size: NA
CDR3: CASSPGTGEETQYF
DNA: TGTGCCAGCTCCCCCGGGACAGGGGAAGAGACCCAGTACTTC

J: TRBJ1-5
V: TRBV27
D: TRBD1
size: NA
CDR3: CASSLTGGYQPQHF
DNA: TGTGCCAGCAGTTTAACAGGGGGCTATCAGCCCCAGCATTTT

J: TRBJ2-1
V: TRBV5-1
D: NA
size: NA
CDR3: CASAKAGATGEQFF
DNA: TGCGCCTCAGCGAAGGCGGGGGCCACAGGTGAGCAGTTCTTC

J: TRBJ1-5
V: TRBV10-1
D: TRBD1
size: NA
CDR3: CASMWTGSNQPQHF
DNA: TGCGCCAGCATGTGGACAGGGAGCAATCAGCCCCAGCATTTT

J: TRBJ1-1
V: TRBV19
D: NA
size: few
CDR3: CASLRWTEAFF
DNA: TGTGCCAGTCTCCGGTGGACTGAAGCTTTCTTT

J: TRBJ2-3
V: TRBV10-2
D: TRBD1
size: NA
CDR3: CASRQRTGETDTQYF
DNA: TGCGCCAGCAGGCAAAGGACAGGGGAGACAGATACGCAGTATTTT

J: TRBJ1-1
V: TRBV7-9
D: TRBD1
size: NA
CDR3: CASSFGTGGTNTEAFF
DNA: TGTGCCAGCAGCTTCGGGACAGGGGGCACGAACACTGAAGCTTTCTTT

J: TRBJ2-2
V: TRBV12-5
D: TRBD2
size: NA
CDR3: CASGPGLAGGVNTGELFF
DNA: TGTGCTAGTGGCCCTGGACTAGCGGGGGGCGTGAACACCGGGGAGCTGTTTTTT

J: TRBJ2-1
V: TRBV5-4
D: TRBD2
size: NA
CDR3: CASSPGTSGVDEQFF
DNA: TGTGCCAGCAGCCCGGGGACTAGCGGGGTGGATGAGCAGTTCTTC

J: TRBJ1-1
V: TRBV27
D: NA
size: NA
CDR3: CASSDPGVEAFF
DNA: TGTGCCAGTAGCGACCCAGGCGTTGAAGCTTTCTTT

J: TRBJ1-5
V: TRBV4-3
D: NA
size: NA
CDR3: CASSLQGNQPQHF
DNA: TGCGCCAGCAGCCTTCAGGGAAATCAGCCCCAGCATTTT

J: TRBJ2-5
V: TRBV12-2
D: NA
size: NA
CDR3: CASRLVPFSASGEETQYF
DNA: TGTGCAAGTCGCTTAGTTCCCTTCTCGGCTAGCGGGGAAGAGACCCAGTACTTC

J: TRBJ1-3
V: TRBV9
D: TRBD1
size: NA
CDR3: CASSTGQGDTIYF
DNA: TGTGCCAGCAGCACCGGACAGGGTGACACCATATATTTT

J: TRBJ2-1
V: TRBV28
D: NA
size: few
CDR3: CASSSAYNEQFF
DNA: TGTGCCAGCAGTTCGGCCTACAATGAGCAGTTCTTC

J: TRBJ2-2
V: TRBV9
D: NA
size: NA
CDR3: CASSVGPGDWTGELFF
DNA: TGTGCCAGCAGCGTAGGTCCAGGGGATTGGACCGGGGAGCTGTTTTTT

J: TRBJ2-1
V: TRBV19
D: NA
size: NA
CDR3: CASSTGYEQFF
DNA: TGTGCCAGTAGTACCGGGTATGAGCAGTTCTTC

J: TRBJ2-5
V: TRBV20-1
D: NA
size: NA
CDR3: CSATRGETQYF
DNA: TGCAGTGCCACCAGGGGAGAGACCCAGTACTTC

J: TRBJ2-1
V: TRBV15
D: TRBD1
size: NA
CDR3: CATSSDRGYDEQFF
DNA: TGTGCCACCAGCAGCGACAGGGGTTACGATGAGCAGTTCTTC

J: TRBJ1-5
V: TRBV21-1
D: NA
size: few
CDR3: CASSKGVRDRSLRRNQPQHF
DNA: TGTGCCAGCAGCAAAGGGGTGCGGGACAGGTCTTTGAGGCGCAATCAGCCCCAGCATTTT

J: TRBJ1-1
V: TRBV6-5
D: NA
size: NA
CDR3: CASSYMRNTEAFF
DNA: TGTGCCAGCAGTTACATGAGGAACACTGAAGCTTTCTTT

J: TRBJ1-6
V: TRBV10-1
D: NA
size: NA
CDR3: CASSESRANSPLHF
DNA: TGCGCCAGCAGTGAGTCGAGGGCGAATTCACCCCTCCACTTT

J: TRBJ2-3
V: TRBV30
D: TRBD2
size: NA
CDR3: CAWSVLAGGFAASTDTQYF
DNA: TGTGCCTGGAGTGTACTAGCGGGGGGGTTTGCAGCTAGCACAGATACGCAGTATTTT

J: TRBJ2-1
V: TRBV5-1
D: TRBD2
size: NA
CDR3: CASSWTSGGSNEQFF
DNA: TGCGCCAGCAGCTGGACTAGCGGGGGGTCCAATGAGCAGTTCTTC